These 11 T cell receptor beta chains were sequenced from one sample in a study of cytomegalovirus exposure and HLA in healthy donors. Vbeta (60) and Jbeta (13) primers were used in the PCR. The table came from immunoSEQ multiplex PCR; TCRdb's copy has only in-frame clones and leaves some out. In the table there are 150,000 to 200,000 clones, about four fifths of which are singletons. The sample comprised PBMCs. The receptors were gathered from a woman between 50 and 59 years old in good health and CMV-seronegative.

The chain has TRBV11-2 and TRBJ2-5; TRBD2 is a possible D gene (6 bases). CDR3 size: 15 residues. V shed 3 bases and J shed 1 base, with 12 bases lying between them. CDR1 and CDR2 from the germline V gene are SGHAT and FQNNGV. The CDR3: CASSFRGEAQETQYF. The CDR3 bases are TGTGCCAGCAGCTTCCGCGGGGAAGCCCAAGAGACCCAGTACTTC.

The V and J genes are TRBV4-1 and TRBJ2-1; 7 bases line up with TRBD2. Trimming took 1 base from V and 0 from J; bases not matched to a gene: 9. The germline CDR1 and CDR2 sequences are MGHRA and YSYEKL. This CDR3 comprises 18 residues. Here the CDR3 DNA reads TGCGCCAGCAGCCAAGTTTTTAGGCGGGGGAGCTCCTACAATGAGCAGTTCTTC. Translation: CASSQVFRRGSSYNEQFF.

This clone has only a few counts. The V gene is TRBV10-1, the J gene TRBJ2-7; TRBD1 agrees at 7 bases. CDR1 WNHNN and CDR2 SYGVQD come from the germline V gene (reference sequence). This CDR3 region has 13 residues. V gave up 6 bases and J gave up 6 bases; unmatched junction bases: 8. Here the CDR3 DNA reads TGCGCCAGCAGCGGCGACAGGGAAGGCGAGCAGTACTTC. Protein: CASSGDREGEQYF.

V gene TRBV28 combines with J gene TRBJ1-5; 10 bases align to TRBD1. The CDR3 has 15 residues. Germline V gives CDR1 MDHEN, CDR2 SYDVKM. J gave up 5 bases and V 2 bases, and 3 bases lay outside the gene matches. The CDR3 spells CASSLGGTGDQPQHF. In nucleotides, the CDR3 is TGTGCCAGCAGTTTAGGGGGGACAGGGGATCAGCCCCAGCATTTT.

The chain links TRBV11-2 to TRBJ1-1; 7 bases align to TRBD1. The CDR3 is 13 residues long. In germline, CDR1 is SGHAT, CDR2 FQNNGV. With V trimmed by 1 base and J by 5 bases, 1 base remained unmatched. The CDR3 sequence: CASSLGRGTEAFF. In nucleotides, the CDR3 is TGTGCCAGCAGCTTAGGCAGGGGGACTGAAGCTTTCTTT.

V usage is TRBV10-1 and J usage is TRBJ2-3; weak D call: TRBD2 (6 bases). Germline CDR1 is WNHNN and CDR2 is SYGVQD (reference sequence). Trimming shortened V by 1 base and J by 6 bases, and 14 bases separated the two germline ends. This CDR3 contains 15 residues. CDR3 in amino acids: CASSEFGGVWDTQYF. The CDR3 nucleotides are TGCGCCAGCAGTGAGTTCGGGGGAGTGTGGGATACGCAGTATTTT.

The CDR3, as DNA: TGCAGTGCGTTATTCGCTGAAGCTTTCTTT. Amino acid sequence: CSALFAEAFF. This chain uses TRBV20-1 with TRBJ1-1; D not resolved. Per germline, CDR1 DFQATT and CDR2 SNEGSKA (reference sequence). V shed 6 bases and J shed 6 bases, with 8 bases lying between them. The CDR3 totals 10 residues.

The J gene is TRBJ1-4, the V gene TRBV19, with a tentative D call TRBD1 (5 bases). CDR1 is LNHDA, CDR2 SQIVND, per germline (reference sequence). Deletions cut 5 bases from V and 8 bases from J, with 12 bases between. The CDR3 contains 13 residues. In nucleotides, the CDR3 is TGTGCCAGTAGTTTGCGGGGGAGAGAAAAACTGTTTTTT. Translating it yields CASSLRGREKLFF. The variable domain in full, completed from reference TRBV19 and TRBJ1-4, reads DGGITQSPKYLFRKEGQNVTLSCEQNLNHDAMYWYRQDPGQGLRLIYYSQIVNDFQKGDIAEGYSVSREKKESFPLTVTSAQKNPTAFYLCASSLRGREKLFFGSGTQLSVL.

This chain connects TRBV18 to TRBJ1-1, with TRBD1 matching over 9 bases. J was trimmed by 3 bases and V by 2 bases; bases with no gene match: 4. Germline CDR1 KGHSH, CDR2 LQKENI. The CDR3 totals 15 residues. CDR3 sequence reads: CASSPRTGVDTEAFF. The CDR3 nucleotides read TGTGCCAGCTCACCAAGGACAGGGGTGGACACTGAAGCTTTCTTT.

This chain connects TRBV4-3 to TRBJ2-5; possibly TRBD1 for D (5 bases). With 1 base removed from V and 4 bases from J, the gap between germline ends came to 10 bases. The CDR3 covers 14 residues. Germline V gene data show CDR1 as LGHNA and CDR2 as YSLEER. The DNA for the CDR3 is TGCGCCAGCAGCCAAGGGCAGGGTTTAGAGACCCAGTACTTC. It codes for CASSQGQGLETQYF.

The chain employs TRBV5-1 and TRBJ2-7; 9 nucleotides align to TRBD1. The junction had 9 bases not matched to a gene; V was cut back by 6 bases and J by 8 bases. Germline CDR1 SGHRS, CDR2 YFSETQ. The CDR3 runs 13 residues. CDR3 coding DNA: TGCGCCAGCACCGAAACCGGGACAGGGAAGCAGTACTTC. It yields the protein CASTETGTGKQYF.